Presented here are 25 T cell receptor beta chains from one specimen sequenced in a study of shared clonotypes between healthy human individuals. TCRdb's copy holds only in-frame clones and misses some; the assay was immunoSEQ multiplex PCR. The table has nearly 2 million clones, around 96% seen once. Selected positively for CCR7 and CD45RO-negative, naive CD8 cells excluded terminally differentiated effector memory CD45RA+ cells. The specimen was naive CD8+ T cells sorted from blood. These TCRs come from a man in his late teens or twenties in good health.

The rearrangement uses TRBV9 and TRBJ2-7; the D call may be TRBD1 or TRBD2 (6 bases each). Germline assignment: CDR1 SGDLS and CDR2 YYNGEE. CDR3 length: 14 residues. Deletions cut 4 bases from V and 5 bases from J, with 16 bases between. The CDR3 is CASSPLRGANEQYF. The CDR3 DNA reads as TGTGCCAGCAGCCCTCTAAGGGGGGCCAACGAGCAGTACTTC.

On this clone: Other nucleotide sequences in the sample specify the same CDR3. CDR3 nucleotide sequence: TGTGCCAGCAGTCCTGGCCAGGGAGGCTATGGCTACACCTTC. Amino acid sequence: CASSPGQGGYGYTF. V usage is TRBV2 and J usage is TRBJ1-2; D might be TRBD1 (5 bases). The CDR3 loop spans 14 amino acids. Germline V gene data show CDR1 as SNHLY and CDR2 as FYNNEI. The V and J ends lost 5 bases and 4 bases respectively, with 14 bases between them. Using reference TRBV2 and TRBJ1-2 for the parts outside the CDR3, the full variable domain is EPEVTQTPSHQVTQMGQEVILRCVPISNHLYFYWYRQILGQKVEFLVSFYNNEISEKSEIFDDQFSVERPDGSNFTLKIRSTKLEDSAMYFCASSPGQGGYGYTFGSGTRLTVV.

V and J are TRBV5-1 and TRBJ2-7; 8 bases match TRBD2. The CDR3 runs to 17 residues. With 5 bases clipped from V and 3 bases from J, the junction kept 16 bases outside the gene matches. Germline CDR1 and CDR2: SGHRS and YFSETQ. The CDR3 DNA sequence: TGCGCCAGCAGACCGCTAGGATTCACTAGCGGAAACTACGAGCAGTACTTC. Its translation is CASRPLGFTSGNYEQYF.

This clone was recorded once. The chain has TRBV4-1 and TRBJ2-6; no clear D gene. V gave up 0 bases and J gave up 4 bases, with 4 bases separating them. CDR1 and CDR2 from the germline V gene are MGHRA and YSYEKL. CDR3 size: 14 residues. CDR3 nucleotide sequence: TGCGCCAGCAGCCAAGATACAGGGGCCAACGTCCTGACTTTC. Its translation is CASSQDTGANVLTF.

The chain joins TRBV7-9 to TRBJ2-7; D remains unclear. CDR3 length equals 17 residues. The ends were cut back, 2 bases at V and 0 bases at J, with 17 bases in the middle. Germline V CDR1 and CDR2: SEHNR, FQNEAQ (reference sequence). The CDR3 DNA is TGTGCCAGCAGCTTACCACCCTCAGGCCTTAACTCCTACGAGCAGTACTTC. It yields the protein CASSLPPSGLNSYEQYF.

CDR3 coding DNA: TGTGCCAGCAGCGGCGCCGGGACTCCCTCCTACGAGCAGTACTTC. As protein: CASSGAGTPSYEQYF. This chain uses TRBV9 with TRBJ2-7, with TRBD2 as a possible D gene (6 bases). The CDR3 is 15 residues long. Per the germline V gene, CDR1 is SGDLS and CDR2 is YYNGEE. Trimming removed 3 bases from V and 0 bases from J, with 13 bases in between.

V is TRBV9 and J is TRBJ1-1; no reliable D call. V was trimmed by 2 bases and J by 5 bases, leaving 10 bases between them. Germline CDR1 is SGDLS and CDR2 is YYNGEE. CDR3 length: 13 amino acids. The CDR3 DNA is TGTGCCAGCAGCGTGCGACACTCTACTGAAGCTTTCTTT. It yields the protein CASSVRHSTEAFF.

The chain has TRBV4-1 and TRBJ2-5; D remains unclear. The DNA end lines up better with TRBJ2-7; the J call may be wrong. Germline CDR1 MGHRA, CDR2 YSYEKL. The CDR3 has 17 residues. CDR3 sequence (DNA): TGCGCCAGCAGCCAAGGGATATCGAAGCAGGTTAACTACGAGCAGTACTTC. The encoded protein is CASSQGISKQVNYEQYF.

The chain has TRBV5-4 and TRBJ2-3; 11 bases are shared with TRBD2. The V and J ends lost 4 bases and 8 bases, in that order; junction bases with no gene match: 18. The length of the CDR3 is 18 residues. Germline CDR1 is SGHNT and CDR2 is YYREEE (reference sequence). Written as DNA, the CDR3 is TGTGCCAGCAGCGCCGCCGGGGCTAGCGGGGGGAGTTACGGTACGCAGTATTTT. Protein product: CASSAAGASGGSYGTQYF.

The CDR3: CASSLDPTSGNTIYF. The CDR3, as DNA: TGCGCCAGCAGCTTGGATCCCACCTCTGGAAACACCATATATTTT. This chain joins TRBV5-1 and TRBJ1-3; D is unresolved. Germline CDR1 SGHRS, CDR2 YFSETQ. V was pared by 0 bases and J by 0 bases, with 7 bases between. This CDR3 is built from 15 residues.

The chain links TRBV29-1 to TRBJ2-3; D is uncertain. With 0 bases removed from V and 2 bases from J, the gap between germline ends came to 3 bases. In germline, CDR1 is SQVTM, CDR2 ANQGSEA. The CDR3 is made up of 12 amino acids. CDR3 residues: CSVEDYTDTQYF. The CDR3 DNA reads TGCAGCGTTGAAGATTACACAGATACGCAGTATTTT.

The J gene is TRBJ2-7, the V gene TRBV4-1; 10 positions match TRBD1. The CDR3 spans 14 residues. V lost 3 bases and J lost 7; bases outside the gene matches: 6. Germline assignment: CDR1 MGHRA and CDR2 YSYEKL. DNA of the CDR3: TGCGCCAGCAGCCAGGGGACAGGGGTCGTGGAGCAGTACTTC. This translates into CASSQGTGVVEQYF.

The chain is built from TRBV10-3 and TRBJ2-7, with a weak D call TRBD2 (6 bases). Trimming pared 6 bases from V and 4 bases from J, leaving 13 bases between. Looked up from germline, CDR1 is ENHRY and CDR2 is SYGVKD. This CDR3 region has 13 residues. The CDR3 here is CAISGTLLYEQYF. In DNA, the CDR3 is TGTGCCATCAGCGGGACTTTATTATACGAGCAGTACTTC.

The chain is built from TRBV13 and TRBJ1-2, with D perhaps TRBD1 (5 bases). Germline V gives CDR1 PRHDT, CDR2 FYEKMQ (reference sequence). V dropped 4 bases and J dropped 5 bases, with 14 bases sitting between them. The CDR3 extends over 14 amino acids. The CDR3, as DNA: TGTGCCAGCAGCTCCTGGACAAGTTATTATGGCTACACCTTC. Translated, it gives CASSSWTSYYGYTF.

Concerning this clone: Other DNA sequences within the sample encode an identical CDR3. This chain joins TRBV29-1 and TRBJ2-7; 11 nucleotides match TRBD1. Per the germline V gene, CDR1 is SQVTM and CDR2 is ANQGSEA. The CDR3 runs to 13 residues. The ends lost 5 bases at V and 3 bases at J; junction bases unmatched: 3. CDR3 nucleotide sequence: TGCAGCGTTCGGACAGGGGGCGGCTACGAGCAGTACTTC. It codes for CSVRTGGGYEQYF.

Comment on this clone: Different DNA sequences within this sample yield the same CDR3. The J gene is TRBJ2-7, the V gene TRBV5-4; 7 nucleotides line up with TRBD2. The trim removed 2 bases at V and 4 bases at J, leaving 6 bases unmatched. CDR1 SGHNT and CDR2 YYREEE come from the germline V gene (reference sequence). The CDR3 length is 14 residues. The CDR3 is CASSLGGGTYEQYF. CDR3 coding DNA: TGTGCCAGCAGCTTAGGCGGGGGTACTTACGAGCAGTACTTC.

This clone was seen just once. This rearrangement joins TRBV5-1 to TRBJ2-7; tentatively, D is TRBD1 (5 bases). The germline gives CDR1 SGHRS, CDR2 YFSETQ. This CDR3 region has 13 residues. Trimming pared 0 bases from V and 7 bases from J, leaving 11 bases between. The CDR3 here is CASSLGQGWEQYF. CDR3 DNA sequence: TGCGCCAGCAGCTTGGGCCAGGGCTGGGAGCAGTACTTC.

This clone was seen once. A junction end diverges from the germline sequence, so it may reflect a read error. This chain joins TRBV6-4 and TRBJ2-3, with TRBD1 matching 12 bases. Germline CDR1 MRHNA, CDR2 SNTAGT. The CDR3 is 17 amino acids. The CDR3 nucleotides read TGTGCCAGCAGTCTCGGAGCCGGGACAGGGGGCACGGATACGCAGTATTTT. Protein product: CASSLGAGTGGTDTQYF.

This chain joins TRBV2 and TRBJ1-5; 7 nucleotides line up with TRBD1. Germline V CDR1 and CDR2: SNHLY, FYNNEI. The CDR3 contains 16 residues. The ends lost 4 bases at V and 3 bases at J; junction bases unmatched: 9. CDR3: CASSGPPGQNNQPQHF. Written as DNA, the CDR3 is TGTGCCAGCAGTGGGCCCCCGGGACAGAACAATCAGCCCCAGCATTTT.

The V gene is TRBV19, the J gene TRBJ2-1; TRBD1 might be the D (6 bases). Germline V gene sequence: CDR1 LNHDA, CDR2 SQIVND (reference sequence). V was clipped by 5 bases and J by 3 bases, with 14 bases between them. This CDR3 is built from 15 residues. The CDR3 region is CASSVSGQLYNEQFF. Written as DNA, the CDR3 is TGTGCCAGTAGTGTGTCGGGACAACTCTACAATGAGCAGTTCTTC.

The V gene is TRBV6-5, the J gene TRBJ2-7; D remains ambiguous. CDR1 is MNHEY and CDR2 is SVGAGI in the germline V gene. The CDR3 is 16 amino acids. The germline V and J ends were trimmed by 0 bases and 1 base, with 13 bases remaining between them. The chain's CDR3 is CASSYSIGPRSYEQYF. The DNA of the CDR3 is TGTGCCAGCAGTTACTCGATTGGGCCCCGGTCCTACGAGCAGTACTTC.

This chain links TRBV5-8 with TRBJ2-5, with D tentatively TRBD1 (5 bases). The germline gives CDR1 SGHTS, CDR2 YDEGEE. This CDR3 contains 19 residues. Between the trimmed V and J ends, which lost 2 bases and 4 bases, there was a span of 27 bases. CDR3 protein: CASSLPRHPSGASAETQYF. CDR3 in DNA: TGTGCCAGCAGCTTACCTAGACACCCAAGTGGGGCCAGCGCAGAGACCCAGTACTTC.

J is TRBJ2-7 and V is TRBV9; either TRBD1 or TRBD2 may supply D (5 bases each). V lost 1 base and J 3 bases, leaving 14 bases between the germline ends. From germline, CDR1 is SGDLS and CDR2 YYNGEE. CDR3 length: 15 amino acids. The CDR3 spells CASSVQGLEGYEQYF. The CDR3 coding sequence is TGTGCCAGCAGCGTACAGGGTCTAGAGGGCTACGAGCAGTACTTC.

V is TRBV11-3 and J is TRBJ2-1; D is undetermined. V was shortened by 4 bases and J by 0 bases, with 10 bases between the two germline ends. This CDR3 is 15 amino acids long. The germline V gene has CDR1 SGHNT and CDR2 YENEEA. Here the CDR3 DNA reads TGTGCCAGCAGCTATACGGTGAGCTCCTACAATGAGCAGTTCTTC. This gives the protein CASSYTVSSYNEQFF.

The CDR3 nucleotides are TGTGCCAGCAGTTACTATACAGGGACGGCGTACACTGAAGCTTTCTTT. Its protein product is CASSYYTGTAYTEAFF. The chain is built from TRBV6-5 and TRBJ1-1; a possible D gene is TRBD1 (6 bases). This CDR3 comprises 16 residues. The germline gives CDR1 MNHEY, CDR2 SVGAGI. The V and J ends lost 1 base and 3 bases respectively, with 15 bases between them.